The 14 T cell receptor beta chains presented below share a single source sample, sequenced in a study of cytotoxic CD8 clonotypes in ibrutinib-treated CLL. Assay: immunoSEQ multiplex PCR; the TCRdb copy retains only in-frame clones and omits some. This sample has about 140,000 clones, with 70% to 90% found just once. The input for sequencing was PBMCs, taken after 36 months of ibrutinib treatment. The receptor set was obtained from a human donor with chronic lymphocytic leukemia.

The CDR3 here is CASSSTGLRDNEQFF. Written as DNA, the CDR3 is TGTGCCAGCAGCTCGACAGGACTCCGAGACAATGAGCAGTTCTTC. The chain uses TRBV5-4 and TRBJ2-1; D possibly corresponds to TRBD1 (6 bases). Germline CDR1 is SGHNT and CDR2 is YYREEE (reference sequence). Trimming removed 3 bases at V and 5 bases at J, with 15 bases between. The length of the CDR3 is 15 residues.

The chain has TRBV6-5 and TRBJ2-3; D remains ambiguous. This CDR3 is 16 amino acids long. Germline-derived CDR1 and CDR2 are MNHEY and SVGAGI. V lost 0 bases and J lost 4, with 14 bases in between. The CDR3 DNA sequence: TGTGCCAGCAGTTACTCGAAGTCGAGGTTGGCAGATACGCAGTATTTT. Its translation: CASSYSKSRLADTQYF.

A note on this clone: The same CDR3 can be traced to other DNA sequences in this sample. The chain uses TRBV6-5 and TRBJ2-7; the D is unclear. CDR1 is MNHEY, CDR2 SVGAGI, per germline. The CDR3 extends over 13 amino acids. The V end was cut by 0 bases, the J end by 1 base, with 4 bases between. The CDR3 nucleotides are TGTGCCAGCAGTTACTCAGGTTCCTACGAGCAGTACTTC. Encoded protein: CASSYSGSYEQYF.

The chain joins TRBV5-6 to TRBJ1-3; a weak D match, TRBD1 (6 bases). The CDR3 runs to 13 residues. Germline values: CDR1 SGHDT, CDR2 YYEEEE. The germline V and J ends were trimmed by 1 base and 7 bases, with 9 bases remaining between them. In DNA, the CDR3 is TGTGCCAGCAGCTTGACAGGGCCGAACACCATATATTTT. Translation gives CASSLTGPNTIYF.

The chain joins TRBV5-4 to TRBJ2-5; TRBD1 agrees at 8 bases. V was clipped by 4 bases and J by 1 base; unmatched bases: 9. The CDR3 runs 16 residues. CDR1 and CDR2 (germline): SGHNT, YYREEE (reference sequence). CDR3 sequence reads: CASSPRDRRIQETQYF. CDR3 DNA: TGTGCCAGCAGCCCCCGGGACAGGAGAATCCAAGAGACCCAGTACTTC.

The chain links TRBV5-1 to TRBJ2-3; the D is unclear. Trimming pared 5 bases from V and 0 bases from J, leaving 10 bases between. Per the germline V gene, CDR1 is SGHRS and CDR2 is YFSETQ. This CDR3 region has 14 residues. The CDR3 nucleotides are TGCGCCAGCAGTATTCAGTCAAGCACAGATACGCAGTATTTT. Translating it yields CASSIQSSTDTQYF.

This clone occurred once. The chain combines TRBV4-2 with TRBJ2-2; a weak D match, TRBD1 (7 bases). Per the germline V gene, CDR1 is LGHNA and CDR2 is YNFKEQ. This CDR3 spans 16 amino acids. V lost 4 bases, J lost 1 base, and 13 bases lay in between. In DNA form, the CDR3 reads TGTGCCAGCAGCCCGTATCAGGGGGGGAACACCGGGGAGCTGTTTTTT. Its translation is CASSPYQGGNTGELFF.

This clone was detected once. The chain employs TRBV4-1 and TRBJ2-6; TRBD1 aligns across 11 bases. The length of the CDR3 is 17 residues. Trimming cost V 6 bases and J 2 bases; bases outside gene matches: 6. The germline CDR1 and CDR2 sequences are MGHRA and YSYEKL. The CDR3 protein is CASRAGTGGPGANVLTF. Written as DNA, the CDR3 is TGCGCCAGCAGAGCCGGGACAGGGGGTCCTGGGGCCAACGTCCTGACTTTC.

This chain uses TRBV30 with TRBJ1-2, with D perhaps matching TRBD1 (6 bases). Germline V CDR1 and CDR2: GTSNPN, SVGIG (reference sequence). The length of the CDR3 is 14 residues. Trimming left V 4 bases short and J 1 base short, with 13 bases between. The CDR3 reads CAWTSQGINYGYTF. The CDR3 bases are TGTGCCTGGACCTCCCAGGGGATTAACTATGGCTACACCTTC.

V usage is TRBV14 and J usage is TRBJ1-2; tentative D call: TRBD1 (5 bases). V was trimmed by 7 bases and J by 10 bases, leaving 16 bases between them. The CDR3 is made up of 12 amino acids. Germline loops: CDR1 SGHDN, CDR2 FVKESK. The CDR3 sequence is CASIPGPEDYTF. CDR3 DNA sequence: TGTGCCAGCATCCCGGGACCCGAGGACTACACCTTC.

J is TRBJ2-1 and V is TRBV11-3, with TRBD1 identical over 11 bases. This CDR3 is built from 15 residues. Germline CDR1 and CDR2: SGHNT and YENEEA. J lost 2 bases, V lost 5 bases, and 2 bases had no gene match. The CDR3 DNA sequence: TGTGCCAGCAGCCCGGGACAGGGGGCCTACAATGAGCAGTTCTTC. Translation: CASSPGQGAYNEQFF.

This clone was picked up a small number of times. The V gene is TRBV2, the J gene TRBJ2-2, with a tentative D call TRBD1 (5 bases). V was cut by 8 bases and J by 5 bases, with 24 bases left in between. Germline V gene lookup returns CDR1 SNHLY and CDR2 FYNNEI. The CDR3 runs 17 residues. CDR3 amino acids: CASRGQGHVTITGELFF. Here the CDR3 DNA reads TGTGCCAGCCGTGGCCAGGGTCACGTAACTATAACCGGGGAGCTGTTTTTT.

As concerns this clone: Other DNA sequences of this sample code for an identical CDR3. The CDR3 DNA reads TGCGCCAGCAGCTTGGAGGGTTTGACAGATACGCAGTATTTT. Translation: CASSLEGLTDTQYF. The chain combines TRBV5-1 with TRBJ2-3; no clear D gene. V gave up 0 bases and J gave up 3 bases, with 8 bases separating them. CDR3 size: 14 residues. The germline V gene has CDR1 SGHRS and CDR2 YFSETQ.

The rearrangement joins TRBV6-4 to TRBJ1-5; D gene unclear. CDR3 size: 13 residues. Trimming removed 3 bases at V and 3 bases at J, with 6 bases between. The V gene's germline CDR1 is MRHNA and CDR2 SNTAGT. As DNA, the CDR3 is TGTGCCAGCAGTGAGAAGGCCAATCAGCCCCAGCATTTT. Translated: CASSEKANQPQHF.